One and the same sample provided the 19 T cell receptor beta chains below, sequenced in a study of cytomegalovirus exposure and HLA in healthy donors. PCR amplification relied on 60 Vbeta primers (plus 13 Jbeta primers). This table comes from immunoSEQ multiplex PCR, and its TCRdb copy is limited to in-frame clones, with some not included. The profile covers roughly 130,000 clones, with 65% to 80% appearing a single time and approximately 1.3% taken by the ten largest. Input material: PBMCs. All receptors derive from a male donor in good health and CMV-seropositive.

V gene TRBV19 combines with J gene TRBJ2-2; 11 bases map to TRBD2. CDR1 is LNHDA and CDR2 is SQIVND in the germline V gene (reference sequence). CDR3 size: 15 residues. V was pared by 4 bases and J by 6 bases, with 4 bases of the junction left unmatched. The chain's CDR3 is CASSRTSGSSGELFF. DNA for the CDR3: TGTGCCAGTAGTAGAACTAGCGGGAGTTCCGGGGAGCTGTTTTTT. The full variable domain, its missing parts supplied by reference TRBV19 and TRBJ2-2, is DGGITQSPKYLFRKEGQNVTLSCEQNLNHDAMYWYRQDPGQGLRLIYYSQIVNDFQKGDIAEGYSVSREKKESFPLTVTSAQKNPTAFYLCASSRTSGSSGELFFGEGSRLTVL.

The CDR3 spells CASSRQTETYEQYF. CDR3 DNA: TGTGCCAGCAGCAGACAGACAGAGACCTACGAGCAGTACTTC. This chain joins TRBV27 and TRBJ2-7; TRBD1 is a possible D gene (5 bases). V was clipped by 6 bases and J by 2 bases, with 14 bases between them. Looked up from germline, CDR1 is MNHEY and CDR2 is SMNVEV (reference sequence). The CDR3 length is 14 residues.

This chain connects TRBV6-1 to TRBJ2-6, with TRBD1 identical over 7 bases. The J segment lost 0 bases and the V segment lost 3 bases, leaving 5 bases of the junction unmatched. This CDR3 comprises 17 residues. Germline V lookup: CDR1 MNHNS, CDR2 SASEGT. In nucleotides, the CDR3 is TGTGCCAGCAGTGAGTGGAAGGGGGCCTCTGGGGCCAACGTCCTGACTTTC. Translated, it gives CASSEWKGASGANVLTF.

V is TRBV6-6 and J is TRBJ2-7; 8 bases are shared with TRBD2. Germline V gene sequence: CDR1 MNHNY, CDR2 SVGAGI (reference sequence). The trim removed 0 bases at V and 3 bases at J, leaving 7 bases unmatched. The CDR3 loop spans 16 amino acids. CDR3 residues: CASSYSWRGAVYEQYF. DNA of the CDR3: TGTGCCAGCAGTTACTCCTGGCGGGGGGCGGTCTACGAGCAGTACTTC.

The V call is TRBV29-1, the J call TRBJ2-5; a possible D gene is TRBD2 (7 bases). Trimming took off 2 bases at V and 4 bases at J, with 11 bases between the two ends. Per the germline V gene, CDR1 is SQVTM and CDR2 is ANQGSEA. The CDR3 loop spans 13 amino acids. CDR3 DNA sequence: TGCAGCGTTGAATCGGGGGGCGCAGAGACCCAGTACTTC. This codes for CSVESGGAETQYF.

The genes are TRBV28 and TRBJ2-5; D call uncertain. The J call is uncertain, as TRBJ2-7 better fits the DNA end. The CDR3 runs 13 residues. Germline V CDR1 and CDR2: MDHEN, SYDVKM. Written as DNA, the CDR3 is TGTGCCAGCAGTTTTATGGTATCCAGCGAGCAGTACTTC. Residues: CASSFMVSSEQYF.

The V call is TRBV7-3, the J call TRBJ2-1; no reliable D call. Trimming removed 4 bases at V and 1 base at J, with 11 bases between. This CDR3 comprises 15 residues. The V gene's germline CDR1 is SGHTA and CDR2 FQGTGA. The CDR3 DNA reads TGTGCCAGCAGCTCACCAACTCGTTCCTACAATGAGCAGTTCTTC. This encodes CASSSPTRSYNEQFF.

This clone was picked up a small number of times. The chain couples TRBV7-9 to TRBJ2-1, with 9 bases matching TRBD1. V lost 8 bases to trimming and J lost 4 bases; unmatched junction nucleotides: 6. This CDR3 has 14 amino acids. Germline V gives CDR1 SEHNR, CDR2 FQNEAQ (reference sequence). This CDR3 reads CASLDRGGYNEQFF. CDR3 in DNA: TGTGCCAGCCTCGACAGGGGGGGATACAATGAGCAGTTCTTC.

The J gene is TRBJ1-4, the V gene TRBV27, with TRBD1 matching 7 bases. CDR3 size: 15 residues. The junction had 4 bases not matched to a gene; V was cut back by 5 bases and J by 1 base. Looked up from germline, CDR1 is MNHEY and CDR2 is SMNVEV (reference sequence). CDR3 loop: CASSQGVITNEKLFF. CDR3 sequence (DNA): TGTGCCAGCAGTCAGGGGGTAATAACTAATGAAAAACTGTTTTTT.

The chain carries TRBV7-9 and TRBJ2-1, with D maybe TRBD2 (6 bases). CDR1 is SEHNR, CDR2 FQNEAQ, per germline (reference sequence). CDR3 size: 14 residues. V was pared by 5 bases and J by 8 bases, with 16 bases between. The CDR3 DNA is TGTGCCAGCAGCCCAAATCTGCGGGGCGATGAGCAGTTCTTC. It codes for CASSPNLRGDEQFF.

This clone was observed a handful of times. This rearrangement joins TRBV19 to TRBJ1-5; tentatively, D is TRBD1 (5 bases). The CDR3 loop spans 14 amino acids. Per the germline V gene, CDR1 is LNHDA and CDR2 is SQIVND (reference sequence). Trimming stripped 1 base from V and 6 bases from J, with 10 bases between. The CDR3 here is CASSIGGVRQPQHF. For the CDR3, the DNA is TGTGCCAGTAGTATAGGGGGGGTCCGTCAGCCCCAGCATTTT.

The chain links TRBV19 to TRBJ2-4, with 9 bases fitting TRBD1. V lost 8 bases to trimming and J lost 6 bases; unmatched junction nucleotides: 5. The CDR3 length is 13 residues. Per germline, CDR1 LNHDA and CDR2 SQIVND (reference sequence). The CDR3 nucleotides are TGTGCCAGTTATGGGACAGGGACAAACATTCAGTACTTC. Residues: CASYGTGTNIQYF.

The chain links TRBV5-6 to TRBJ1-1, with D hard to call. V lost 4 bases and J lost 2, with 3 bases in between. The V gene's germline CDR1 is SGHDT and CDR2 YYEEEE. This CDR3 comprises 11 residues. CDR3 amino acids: CASSLNTEAFF. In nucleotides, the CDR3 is TGTGCCAGCAGCCTAAACACTGAAGCTTTCTTT.

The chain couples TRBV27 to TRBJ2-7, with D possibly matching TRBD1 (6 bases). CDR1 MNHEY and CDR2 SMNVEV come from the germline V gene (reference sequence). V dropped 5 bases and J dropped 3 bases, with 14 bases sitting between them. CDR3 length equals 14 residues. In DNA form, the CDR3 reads TGTGCCAGCAGTCCTCGACAGGTGAACTACGAGCAGTACTTC. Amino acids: CASSPRQVNYEQYF.

The CDR3 is CAIASGGGTDTQYF. Here the CDR3 DNA reads TGTGCCATCGCTAGCGGGGGGGGCACAGATACGCAGTATTTT. The rearrangement links TRBV10-3 to TRBJ2-3, with 12 bases matching TRBD2. Per the germline V gene, CDR1 is ENHRY and CDR2 is SYGVKD. V trimming: 8 bases; J trimming: 1 base; junction bases outside the gene matches: 1. The CDR3 totals 14 residues.

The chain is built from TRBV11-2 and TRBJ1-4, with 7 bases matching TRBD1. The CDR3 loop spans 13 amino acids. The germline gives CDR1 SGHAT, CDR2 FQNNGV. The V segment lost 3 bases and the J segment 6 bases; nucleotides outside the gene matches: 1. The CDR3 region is CASSFTGDEKLFF. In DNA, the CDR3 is TGTGCCAGCAGCTTCACAGGGGATGAAAAACTGTTTTTT.

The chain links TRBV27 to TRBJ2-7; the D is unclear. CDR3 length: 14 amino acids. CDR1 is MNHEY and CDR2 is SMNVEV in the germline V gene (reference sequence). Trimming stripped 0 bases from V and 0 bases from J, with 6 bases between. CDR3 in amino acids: CASSLSSLSYEQYF. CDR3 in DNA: TGTGCCAGCAGTTTATCCTCTCTCTCCTACGAGCAGTACTTC.

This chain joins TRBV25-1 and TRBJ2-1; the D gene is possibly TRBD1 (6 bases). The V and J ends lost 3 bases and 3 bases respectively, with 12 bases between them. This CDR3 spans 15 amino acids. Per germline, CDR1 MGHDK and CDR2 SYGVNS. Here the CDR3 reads CASSEPTGSYNEQFF. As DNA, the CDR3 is TGTGCCAGCAGTGAGCCCACAGGGAGCTACAATGAGCAGTTCTTC.

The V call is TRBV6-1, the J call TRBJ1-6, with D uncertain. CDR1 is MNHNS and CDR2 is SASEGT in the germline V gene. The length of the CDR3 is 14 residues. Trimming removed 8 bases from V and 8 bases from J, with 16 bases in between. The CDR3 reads CASGLRSGDSPLHF. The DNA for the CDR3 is TGTGCCAGCGGGCTGAGGTCCGGGGATTCACCCCTCCACTTT.